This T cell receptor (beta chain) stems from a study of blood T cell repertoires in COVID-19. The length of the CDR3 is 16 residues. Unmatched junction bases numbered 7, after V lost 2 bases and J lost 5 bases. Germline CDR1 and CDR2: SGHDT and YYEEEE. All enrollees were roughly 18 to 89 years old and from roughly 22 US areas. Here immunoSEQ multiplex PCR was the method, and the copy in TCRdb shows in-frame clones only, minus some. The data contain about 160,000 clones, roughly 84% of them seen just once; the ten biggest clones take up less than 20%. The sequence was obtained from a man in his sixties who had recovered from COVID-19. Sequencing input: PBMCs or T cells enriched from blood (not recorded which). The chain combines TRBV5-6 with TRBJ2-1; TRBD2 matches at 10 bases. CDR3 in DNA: TGTGCCAGCAGCTTAAATCTAGCGGGAGTAAACAATGAGCAGTTCTTC. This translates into CASSLNLAGVNNEQFF.